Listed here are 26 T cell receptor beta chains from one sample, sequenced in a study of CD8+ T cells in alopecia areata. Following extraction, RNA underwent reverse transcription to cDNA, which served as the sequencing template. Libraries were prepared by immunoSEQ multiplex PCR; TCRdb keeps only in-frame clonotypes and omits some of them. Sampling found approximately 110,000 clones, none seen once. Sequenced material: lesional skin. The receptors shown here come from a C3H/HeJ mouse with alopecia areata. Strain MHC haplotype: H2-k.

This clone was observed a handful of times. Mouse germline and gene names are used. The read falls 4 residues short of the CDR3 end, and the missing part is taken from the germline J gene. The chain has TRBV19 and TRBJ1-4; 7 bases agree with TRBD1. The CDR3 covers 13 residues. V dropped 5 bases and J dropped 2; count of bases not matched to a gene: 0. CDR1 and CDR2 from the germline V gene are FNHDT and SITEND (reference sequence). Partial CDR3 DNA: TGTGCCAGCAGGGGACAGTCCAACGAA. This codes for CASRGQSNE. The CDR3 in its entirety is CASRGQSNERLFF. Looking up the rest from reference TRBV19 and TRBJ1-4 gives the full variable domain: GGIITQTPKFLIGQEGQKLTLKCQQNFNHDTMYWYRQDSGKGLRLIYYSITENDLQKGDLSEGYDASREKKSSFSLTVTSAQKNEMAVFLCASRGQSNERLFFGHGTKLSVL.

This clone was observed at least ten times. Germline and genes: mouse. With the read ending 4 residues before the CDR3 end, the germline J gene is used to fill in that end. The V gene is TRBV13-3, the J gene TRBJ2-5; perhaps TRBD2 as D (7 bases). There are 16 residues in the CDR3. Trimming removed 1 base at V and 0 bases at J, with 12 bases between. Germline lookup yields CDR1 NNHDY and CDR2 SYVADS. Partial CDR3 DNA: TGTGCCAGCAGTGATTTGGGGGGCGTTAACCAAGAC. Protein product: CASSDLGGVNQD. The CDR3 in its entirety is CASSDLGGVNQDTQYF.

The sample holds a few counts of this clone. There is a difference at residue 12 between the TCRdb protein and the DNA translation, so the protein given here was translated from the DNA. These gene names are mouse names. CDR3 sequence reads: CTCSAPGGDNSPLYF. The CDR3 DNA, read in part, is TGCACCTGCAGTGCACCAGGGGGCGATAATTCGCCC. The gene calls are TRBV1 and TRBJ1-6; 8 nucleotides match TRBD1. Read data end 3 residues before the CDR3 end; the end is taken from the germline J gene. TRBJ1-6 qualifies as an ORF whose function is uncertain. The CDR3 is made up of 15 amino acids. V gave up 2 bases and J gave up 5 bases; unmatched junction bases: 2. Germline CDR1 NSQYPW, CDR2 LRSPGD (reference sequence).

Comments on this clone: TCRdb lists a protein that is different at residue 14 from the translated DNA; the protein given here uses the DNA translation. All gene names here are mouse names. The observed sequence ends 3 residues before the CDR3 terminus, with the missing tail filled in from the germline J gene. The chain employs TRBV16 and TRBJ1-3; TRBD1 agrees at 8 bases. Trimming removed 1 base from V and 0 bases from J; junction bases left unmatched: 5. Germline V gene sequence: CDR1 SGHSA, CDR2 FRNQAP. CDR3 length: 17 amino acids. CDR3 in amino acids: CASSLGDRRNSGNTLYF. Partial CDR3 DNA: TGTGCAAGCAGCTTAGGGGACAGGAGAAATTCTGGAAATACG. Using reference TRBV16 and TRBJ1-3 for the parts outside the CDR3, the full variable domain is NAGVIQTPRHKVTGKGQEATLWCEPISGHSAVFWYRQTIVQGLEFLTYFRNQAPIDDSGMPKERFSAQMPNQSHSTLKIQSTQPQDSAVYLCASSLGDRRNSGNTLYFGEGSRLIVV.

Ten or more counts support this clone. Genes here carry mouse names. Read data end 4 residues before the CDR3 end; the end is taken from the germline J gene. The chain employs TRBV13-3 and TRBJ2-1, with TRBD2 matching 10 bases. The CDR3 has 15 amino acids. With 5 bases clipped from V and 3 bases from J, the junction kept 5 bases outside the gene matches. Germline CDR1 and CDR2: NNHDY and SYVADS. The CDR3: CASRNRDWGYAEQFF. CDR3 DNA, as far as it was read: TGTGCCAGCAGAAACCGGGACTGGGGCTATGCT.

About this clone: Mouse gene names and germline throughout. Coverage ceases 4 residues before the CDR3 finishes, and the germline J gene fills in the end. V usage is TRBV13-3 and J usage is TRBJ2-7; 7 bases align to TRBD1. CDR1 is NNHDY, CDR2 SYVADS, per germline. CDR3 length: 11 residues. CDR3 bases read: TGTGCCACCCGGGACAGATAT. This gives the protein CATRDRY. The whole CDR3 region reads CATRDRYEQYF.

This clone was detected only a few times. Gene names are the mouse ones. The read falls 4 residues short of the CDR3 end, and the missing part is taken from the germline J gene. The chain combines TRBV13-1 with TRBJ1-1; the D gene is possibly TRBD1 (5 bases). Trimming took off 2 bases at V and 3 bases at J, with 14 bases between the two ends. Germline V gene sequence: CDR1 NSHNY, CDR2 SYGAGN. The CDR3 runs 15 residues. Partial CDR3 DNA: TGTGCCAGCAGTGAGGCTGCAGGGAAACACACA. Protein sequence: CASSEAAGKHT. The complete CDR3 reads CASSEAAGKHTEVFF.

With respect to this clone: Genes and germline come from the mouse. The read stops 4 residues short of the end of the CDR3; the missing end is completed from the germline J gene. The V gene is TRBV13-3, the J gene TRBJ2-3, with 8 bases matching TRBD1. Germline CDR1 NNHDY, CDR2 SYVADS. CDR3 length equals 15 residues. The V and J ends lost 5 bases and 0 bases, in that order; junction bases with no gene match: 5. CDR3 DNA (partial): TGTGCCAGCAGGGGACAGGAGACTAGTGCAGAA. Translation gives CASRGQETSAE. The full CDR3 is CASRGQETSAETLYF.

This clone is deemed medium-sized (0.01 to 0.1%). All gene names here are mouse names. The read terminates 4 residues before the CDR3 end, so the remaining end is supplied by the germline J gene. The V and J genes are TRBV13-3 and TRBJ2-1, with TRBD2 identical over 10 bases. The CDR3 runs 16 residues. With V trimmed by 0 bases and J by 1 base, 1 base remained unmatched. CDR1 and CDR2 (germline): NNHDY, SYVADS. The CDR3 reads CASSDDWGGNYAEQFF. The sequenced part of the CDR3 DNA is TGTGCCAGCAGTGATGACTGGGGGGGGAACTATGCT.

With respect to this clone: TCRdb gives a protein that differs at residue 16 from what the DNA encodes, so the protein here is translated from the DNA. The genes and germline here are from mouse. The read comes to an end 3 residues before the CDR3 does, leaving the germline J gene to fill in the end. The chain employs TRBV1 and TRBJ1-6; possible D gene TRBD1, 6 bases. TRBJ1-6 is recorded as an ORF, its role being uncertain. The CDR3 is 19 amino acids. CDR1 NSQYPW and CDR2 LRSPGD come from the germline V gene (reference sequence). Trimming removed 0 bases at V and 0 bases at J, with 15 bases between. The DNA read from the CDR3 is TGCACCTGCAGTGCAGATCCGGGGCAGGGGCGTTCCTATAATTCGCCC. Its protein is CTCSADPGQGRSYNSP. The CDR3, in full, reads CTCSADPGQGRSYNSPLYF.

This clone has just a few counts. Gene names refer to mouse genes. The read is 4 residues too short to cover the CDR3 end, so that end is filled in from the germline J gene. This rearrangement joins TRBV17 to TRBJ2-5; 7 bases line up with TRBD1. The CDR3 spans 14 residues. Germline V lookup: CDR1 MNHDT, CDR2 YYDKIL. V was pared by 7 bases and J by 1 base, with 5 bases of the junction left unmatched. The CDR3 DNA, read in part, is TGTGCTAGCAAACAGGGGTTTGACCAAGAC. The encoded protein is CASKQGFDQD. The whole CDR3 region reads CASKQGFDQDTQYF.

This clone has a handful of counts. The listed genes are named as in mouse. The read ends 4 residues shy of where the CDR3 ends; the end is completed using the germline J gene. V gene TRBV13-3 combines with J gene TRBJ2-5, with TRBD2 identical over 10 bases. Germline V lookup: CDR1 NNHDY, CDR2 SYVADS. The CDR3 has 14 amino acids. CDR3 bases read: TGTGCCAGCAGTTCCGACTGGGGGGTGGAC. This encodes CASSSDWGVD. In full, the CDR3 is CASSSDWGVDTQYF.

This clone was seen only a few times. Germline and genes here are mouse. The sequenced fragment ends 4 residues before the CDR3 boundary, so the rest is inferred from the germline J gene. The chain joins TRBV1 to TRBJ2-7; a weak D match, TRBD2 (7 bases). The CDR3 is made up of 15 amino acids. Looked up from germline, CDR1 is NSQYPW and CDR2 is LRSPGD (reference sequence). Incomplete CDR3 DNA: TGCACCTGCAGTGCAGATTCCCTGGGGGCTTAT. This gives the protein CTCSADSLGAY. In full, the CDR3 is CTCSADSLGAYEQYF.

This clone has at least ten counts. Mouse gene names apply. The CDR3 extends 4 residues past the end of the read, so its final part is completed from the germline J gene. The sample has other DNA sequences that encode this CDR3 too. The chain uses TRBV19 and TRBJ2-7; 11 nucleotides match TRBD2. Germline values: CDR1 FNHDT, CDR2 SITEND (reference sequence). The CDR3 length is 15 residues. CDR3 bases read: TGTGCCAGCAGTATAGAGGGGACTGGGGGTTAT. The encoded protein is CASSIEGTGGY. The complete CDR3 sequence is CASSIEGTGGYEQYF.

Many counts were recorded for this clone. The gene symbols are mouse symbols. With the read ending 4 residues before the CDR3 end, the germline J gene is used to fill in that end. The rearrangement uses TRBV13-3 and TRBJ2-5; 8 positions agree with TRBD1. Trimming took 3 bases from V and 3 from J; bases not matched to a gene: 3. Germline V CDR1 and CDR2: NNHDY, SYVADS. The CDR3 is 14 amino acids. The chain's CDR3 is CASSGQGTQDTQYF. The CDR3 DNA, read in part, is TGTGCCAGCAGTGGACAGGGGACTCAAGAC.

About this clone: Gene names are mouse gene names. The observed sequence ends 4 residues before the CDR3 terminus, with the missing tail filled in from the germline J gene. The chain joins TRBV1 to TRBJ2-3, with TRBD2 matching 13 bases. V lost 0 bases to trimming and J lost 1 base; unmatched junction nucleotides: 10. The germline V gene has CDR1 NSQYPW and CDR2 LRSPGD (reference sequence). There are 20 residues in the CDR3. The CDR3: CTCSADRGTGGDFGAETLYF. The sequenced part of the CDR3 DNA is TGCACCTGCAGTGCAGATCGAGGGACTGGGGGGGATTTTGGTGCAGAA.

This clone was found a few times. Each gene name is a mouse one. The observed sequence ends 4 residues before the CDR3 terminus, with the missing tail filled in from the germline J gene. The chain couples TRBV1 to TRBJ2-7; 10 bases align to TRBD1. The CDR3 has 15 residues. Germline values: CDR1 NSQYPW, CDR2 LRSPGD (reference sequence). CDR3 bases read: TGCACCTGCAGTGCAGGATGGGACAGGGGACAT. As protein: CTCSAGWDRGH. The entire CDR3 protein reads CTCSAGWDRGHEQYF.

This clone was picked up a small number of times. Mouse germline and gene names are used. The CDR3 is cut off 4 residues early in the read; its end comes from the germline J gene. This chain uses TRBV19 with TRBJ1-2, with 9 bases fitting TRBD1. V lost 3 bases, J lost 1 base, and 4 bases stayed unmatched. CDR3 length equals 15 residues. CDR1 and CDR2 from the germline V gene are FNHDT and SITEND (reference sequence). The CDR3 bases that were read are TGTGCCAGCAGTAGCGGGACAGGGCGAAACTCC. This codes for CASSSGTGRNS. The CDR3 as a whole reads CASSSGTGRNSDYTF. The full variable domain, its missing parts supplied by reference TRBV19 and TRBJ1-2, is GGIITQTPKFLIGQEGQKLTLKCQQNFNHDTMYWYRQDSGKGLRLIYYSITENDLQKGDLSEGYDASREKKSSFSLTVTSAQKNEMAVFLCASSSGTGRNSDYTFGSGTRLLVI.

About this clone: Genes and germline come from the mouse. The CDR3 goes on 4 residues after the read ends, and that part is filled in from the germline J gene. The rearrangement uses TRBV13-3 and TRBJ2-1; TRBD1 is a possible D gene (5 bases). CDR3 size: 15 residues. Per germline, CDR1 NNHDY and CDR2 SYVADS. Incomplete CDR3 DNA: TGTGCCAGCAGTGATGCTGGCCAGGGAGACGCT. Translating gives CASSDAGQGDA. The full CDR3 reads CASSDAGQGDAEQFF.

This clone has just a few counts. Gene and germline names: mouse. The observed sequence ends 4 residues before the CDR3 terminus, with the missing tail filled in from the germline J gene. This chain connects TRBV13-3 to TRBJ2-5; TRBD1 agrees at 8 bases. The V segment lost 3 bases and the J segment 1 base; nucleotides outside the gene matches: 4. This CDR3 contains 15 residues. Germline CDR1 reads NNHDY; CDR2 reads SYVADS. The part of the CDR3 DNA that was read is TGTGCCAGCAGTGGCAGGGGGCGCGACCAAGAC. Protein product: CASSGRGRDQD. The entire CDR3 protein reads CASSGRGRDQDTQYF.

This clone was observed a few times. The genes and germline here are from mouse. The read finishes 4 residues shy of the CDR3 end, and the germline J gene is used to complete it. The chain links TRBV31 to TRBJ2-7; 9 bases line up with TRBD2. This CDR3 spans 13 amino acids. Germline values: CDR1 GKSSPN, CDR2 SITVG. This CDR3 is CAWSLGLGYEQYF. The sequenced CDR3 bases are TGTGCCTGGAGCCTTGGACTGGGGTAT.

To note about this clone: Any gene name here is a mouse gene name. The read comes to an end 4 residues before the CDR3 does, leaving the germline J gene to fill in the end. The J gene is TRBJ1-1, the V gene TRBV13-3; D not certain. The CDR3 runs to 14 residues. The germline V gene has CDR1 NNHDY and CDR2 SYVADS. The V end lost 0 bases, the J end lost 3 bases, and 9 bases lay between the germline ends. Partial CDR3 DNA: TGTGCCAGCAGTGATGCAAGTGGGTACACA. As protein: CASSDASGYT. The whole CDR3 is CASSDASGYTEVFF.

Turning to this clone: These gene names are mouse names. Here the CDR3 reads CTCSADEGAGDTQYF. Incomplete CDR3 DNA: TGCACCTGCAGTGCAGATGAGGGGGCTGGAGAC. The V and J genes are TRBV1 and TRBJ2-5, with D possibly being TRBD1 (7 bases). The read ends 4 residues early relative to the CDR3; the germline J gene fills the gap. The CDR3 totals 15 residues. CDR1 and CDR2 from the germline V gene are NSQYPW and LRSPGD (reference sequence).

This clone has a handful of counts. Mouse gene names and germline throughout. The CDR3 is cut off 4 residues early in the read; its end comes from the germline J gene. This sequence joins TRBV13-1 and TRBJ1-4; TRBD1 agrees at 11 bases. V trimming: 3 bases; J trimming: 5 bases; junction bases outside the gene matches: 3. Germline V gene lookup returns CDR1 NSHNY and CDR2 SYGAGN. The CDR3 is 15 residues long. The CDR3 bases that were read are TGTGCCAGCAGTGGCCGGGACAGGGGGAACGAA. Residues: CASSGRDRGNE. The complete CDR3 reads CASSGRDRGNERLFF. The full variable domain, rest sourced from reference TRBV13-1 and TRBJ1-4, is EAAVTQSPRNKVTVTGGNVTLSCRQTNSHNYMYWYRQDTGHGLRLIHYSYGAGNLRIGDVPDGYKATRTTQEDFFLLLELASPSQTSLYFCASSGRDRGNERLFFGHGTKLSVL.

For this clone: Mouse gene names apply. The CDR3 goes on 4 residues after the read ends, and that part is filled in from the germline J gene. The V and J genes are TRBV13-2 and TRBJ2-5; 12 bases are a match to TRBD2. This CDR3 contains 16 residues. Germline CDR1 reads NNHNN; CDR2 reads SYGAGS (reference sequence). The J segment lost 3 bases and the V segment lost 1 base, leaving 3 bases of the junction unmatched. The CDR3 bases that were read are TGTGCCAGCGGTGATAGGACTGGGGGGGGTCAAGAC. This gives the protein CASGDRTGGGQD. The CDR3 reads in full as CASGDRTGGGQDTQYF.

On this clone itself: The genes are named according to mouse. CDR3 amino acids: CASSHRTGGAETLYF. CDR3 bases read: TGTGCCAGCAGCCACAGGACTGGGGGGGCAGAA. The V and J genes are TRBV5 and TRBJ2-3; TRBD2 matches 11 bases. Read coverage stops 4 residues before the CDR3 terminus; the germline J gene supplies the remainder. The CDR3 loop spans 15 amino acids. CDR1 and CDR2 (germline): LGHNA, YNLKQL (reference sequence). V gave up 3 bases and J gave up 3 bases; unmatched junction bases: 2.